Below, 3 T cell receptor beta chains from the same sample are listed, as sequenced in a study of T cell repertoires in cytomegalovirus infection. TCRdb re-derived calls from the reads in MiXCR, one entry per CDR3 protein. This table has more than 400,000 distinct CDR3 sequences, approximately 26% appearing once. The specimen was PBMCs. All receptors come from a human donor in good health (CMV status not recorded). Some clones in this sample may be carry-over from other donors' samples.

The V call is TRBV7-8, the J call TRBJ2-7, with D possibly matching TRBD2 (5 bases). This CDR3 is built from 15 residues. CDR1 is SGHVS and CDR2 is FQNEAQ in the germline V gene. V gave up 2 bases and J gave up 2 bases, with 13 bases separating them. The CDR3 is CASSLSPRGTYEQYF. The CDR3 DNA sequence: TGTGCCAGCAGCTTATCCCCTCGAGGGACCTACGAGCAGTACTTC.

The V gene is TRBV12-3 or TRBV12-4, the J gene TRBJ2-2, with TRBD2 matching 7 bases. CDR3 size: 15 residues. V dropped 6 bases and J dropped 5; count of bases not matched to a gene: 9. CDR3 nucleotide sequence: TGTGCCAGCAGCGTACTAGGCGGGAGAACCGGGGAGCTGTTTTTT. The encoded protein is CASSVLGGRTGELFF.

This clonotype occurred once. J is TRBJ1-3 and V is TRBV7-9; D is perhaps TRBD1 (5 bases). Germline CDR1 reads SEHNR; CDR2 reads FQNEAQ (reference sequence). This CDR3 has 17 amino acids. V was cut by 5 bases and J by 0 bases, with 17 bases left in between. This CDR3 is CASSQPRGNPSGNTIYF. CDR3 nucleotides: TGTGCCAGCAGCCAACCACGGGGCAACCCCTCTGGAAACACCATATATTTT.